This T cell receptor (beta chain) emerged from a study of molecular identifiers for immune sequencing clone quantification. Bulk libraries came from a prior protocol with listed TCR primers. TCRdb ran MiXCR on the PCR reads and lists one entry per CDR3 protein. Of approximately 680,000 distinct CDR3 sequences detected, about 25% appear once; the ten largest clones hold 0.78%. This clonotype was picked up many times. This TCR was recovered from a human donor in good health. Some libraries in this study had Jurkat cell RNA spiked in. The sample was naive CD8+ T cells from blood, with Jurkat cell RNA spiked in. The subset here: FACS-sorted CD8+CD4-CCR7+CD45RA+ naive T cells.

CDR3 sequence reads: CASRGDREFSGELFF. In DNA, the CDR3 is TGTGCCAGCAGGGGGGACAGGGAATTTTCCGGGGAGCTGTTTTTT. The rearrangement links TRBV12-3 or TRBV12-4 to TRBJ2-2; TRBD1 matches at 9 bases. After removal of 6 bases from V and 6 bases from J, the junction contained 8 bases not matched to a gene. The CDR3 is 15 amino acids.